The 25 T cell receptor beta chains presented below share a single source sample, sequenced in a study of blood T cell repertoires in COVID-19. The data were produced by immunoSEQ multiplex PCR, yet TCRdb's version contains in-frame clones alone and is incomplete. The sample includes approximately 60,000 clones, more than 60% of them seen just once. The specimen sequenced was peripheral blood. All receptors come from a human donor in a cohort sampled during active COVID-19.

The CDR3 reads CASGLVEWGPDEQFF. In DNA form, the CDR3 reads TGTGCTAGTGGTTTGGTGGAATGGGGGCCTGATGAGCAGTTCTTC. The chain uses TRBV12-5 and TRBJ2-1; the D gene is possibly TRBD1 (6 bases). This CDR3 is built from 15 residues. Germline-derived CDR1 and CDR2 are LGHNT and FRNRAP. Trimming left V 0 bases short and J 8 bases short, with 14 bases between.

The V call is TRBV6-1, the J call TRBJ1-2; 8 positions agree with TRBD1. After removal of 3 bases from V and 5 bases from J, the junction contained 14 bases not matched to a gene. CDR1 is MNHNS, CDR2 SASEGT, per germline. CDR3 length: 17 residues. CDR3 in amino acids: CASSDRDRNTRGYGYTF. The DNA of the CDR3 is TGTGCCAGCAGTGACCGGGACAGGAACACTAGGGGATATGGCTACACCTTC.

The CDR3 loop reads CSGKKGLRETQYF. The CDR3 region has the DNA TGCAGCGGAAAGAAGGGGCTGCGGGAGACCCAGTACTTC. The rearrangement joins TRBV29-1 to TRBJ2-5, with D maybe TRBD1 (5 bases). The CDR3 runs 13 residues. Germline V gene lookup returns CDR1 SQVTM and CDR2 ANQGSEA. Trimming stripped 7 bases from V and 5 bases from J, with 17 bases between.

This clone was recorded only once. This chain uses TRBV28 with TRBJ2-5, with 7 bases matching TRBD1. Germline V CDR1 and CDR2: MDHEN, SYDVKM. The V gene end was trimmed by 3 bases and the J gene end by 4 bases; junction bases not matched to a gene: 8. This CDR3 contains 15 residues. The CDR3 is CASSLSRRGLETQYF. DNA for the CDR3: TGTGCCAGCAGTTTGAGTAGAAGGGGGCTAGAGACCCAGTACTTC.

The chain carries TRBV6-5 and TRBJ2-1; 7 nucleotides agree with TRBD2. CDR3 length equals 15 residues. V lost 2 bases and J lost 0; bases outside the gene matches: 1. In germline, CDR1 is MNHEY, CDR2 SVGAGI. The DNA of the CDR3 is TGTGCCAGCAGTTACGCGGGGGTCTCCTACAATGAGCAGTTCTTC. Its protein is CASSYAGVSYNEQFF.

The genes are TRBV10-3 and TRBJ2-2; 8 nucleotides match TRBD1. Trimming took 5 bases from V and 5 from J; bases not matched to a gene: 7. This CDR3 is built from 15 residues. In germline, CDR1 is ENHRY, CDR2 SYGVKD. CDR3 residues: CAISPGTGDTGELFF. CDR3 in DNA: TGTGCCATCAGTCCCGGGACAGGAGATACCGGGGAGCTGTTTTTT.

The chain employs TRBV7-6 and TRBJ1-1; a weak D match, TRBD1 (5 bases). This CDR3 has 15 residues. Deletions cut 5 bases from V and 2 bases from J, with 15 bases between. CDR1 is SGHVS, CDR2 FNYEAQ, per germline. CDR3 DNA sequence: TGTGCCAGCAGCCCCAGGGCGGGGATCAACACTGAAGCTTTCTTT. It is translated as CASSPRAGINTEAFF.

This clone was seen a single time. V is TRBV14 and J is TRBJ2-4; TRBD1 might be the D (6 bases). The CDR3 sequence is 15 residues long. The germline CDR1 and CDR2 sequences are SGHDN and FVKESK. V was shortened by 2 bases and J by 2 bases, with 10 bases between the two germline ends. The CDR3 spells CASSQIGTTKNIQYF. CDR3 DNA: TGTGCCAGCAGCCAAATAGGGACAACCAAAAACATTCAGTACTTC.

The chain couples TRBV3-1 (or the pseudogene TRBV3-2) to TRBJ2-3, with D tentatively TRBD2 (7 bases). Per the germline V gene, CDR1 is LGHDT and CDR2 is YNNKEL (reference sequence). V dropped 3 bases and J dropped 4 bases, with 11 bases sitting between them. CDR3 length equals 14 residues. CDR3 bases: TGTGCCAGCAGCCAGGGGGGGCCCTCAGATACGCAGTATTTT. Translation gives CASSQGGPSDTQYF.

The V gene is TRBV19, the J gene TRBJ2-5; D is uncertain. Germline V lookup: CDR1 LNHDA, CDR2 SQIVND (reference sequence). The V gene lost 1 base and the J gene lost 5 bases, with 5 bases spanning the gap. This CDR3 has 12 amino acids. The CDR3 is CASSIAGETQYF. The CDR3 nucleotides read TGTGCCAGTAGTATAGCCGGGGAGACCCAGTACTTC.

J is TRBJ2-5 and V is TRBV19, with D perhaps TRBD2 (5 bases). CDR3 length equals 16 residues. Looked up from germline, CDR1 is LNHDA and CDR2 is SQIVND (reference sequence). V lost 4 bases to trimming and J lost 5 bases, with 20 bases between them. The CDR3 is CASSRASGPLGETQYF. The CDR3 DNA reads as TGTGCCAGTAGTAGGGCGAGCGGACCCTTAGGGGAGACCCAGTACTTC.

This clone was observed once. The genes are TRBV30 and TRBJ2-7, with TRBD1 matching 11 bases. The CDR3 length is 15 residues. Losses at the gene ends were 4 bases for V and 3 bases for J; bases not matched to a gene: 8. Germline V gives CDR1 GTSNPN, CDR2 SVGIG (reference sequence). CDR3: CAWTPLGQGVYEQYF. As DNA, the CDR3 is TGTGCCTGGACCCCCCTGGGACAGGGGGTCTACGAGCAGTACTTC.

The V call is TRBV5-1, the J call TRBJ2-5; 10 bases line up with TRBD2. The CDR3 contains 14 residues. Germline trimming cut 7 bases from V and 4 bases from J; bases unmatched to any gene: 7. Germline V lookup: CDR1 SGHRS, CDR2 YFSETQ. The CDR3 bases are TGCGCCAGCGAACTAGCGGGACCCGGAGAGACCCAGTACTTC. Residues: CASELAGPGETQYF.

The rearrangement joins TRBV6-6 to TRBJ1-6; D remains ambiguous. Trimming removed 0 bases from V and 7 bases from J, with 4 bases in between. Germline V CDR1 and CDR2: MNHNY, SVGAGI (reference sequence). This CDR3 is 13 amino acids long. In DNA form, the CDR3 reads TGTGCCAGCAGTTACTCGGAGAATTCACCCCTCCACTTT. It is translated as CASSYSENSPLHF.

V and J are TRBV7-8 and TRBJ2-3, with TRBD2 matching over 7 bases. Germline CDR1 reads SGHVS; CDR2 reads FQNEAQ. This CDR3 spans 14 amino acids. With 6 bases clipped from V and 2 bases from J, the junction kept 5 bases outside the gene matches. The CDR3 DNA sequence: TGTGCCAGCAGTCAGACTAGCCCCACAGATACGCAGTATTTT. Translating it yields CASSQTSPTDTQYF.

V and J are TRBV28 and TRBJ2-7; maybe TRBD1 (6 bases). The CDR3 is 14 residues long. The V gene's germline CDR1 is MDHEN and CDR2 SYDVKM. Trimming removed 6 bases from V and 7 bases from J, with 19 bases in between. CDR3 region: CASRFGTPIGEQYF. CDR3 sequence (DNA): TGTGCCAGCAGATTCGGGACACCGATAGGAGAGCAGTACTTC.

The chain has TRBV28 and TRBJ2-2, with 10 nucleotides matching TRBD2. The V gene's germline CDR1 is MDHEN and CDR2 SYDVKM. The CDR3 runs 16 residues. The V segment lost 5 bases and the J segment 0 bases; nucleotides outside the gene matches: 3. The CDR3 DNA reads TGTGCCAGCAGTCTAGCGGGGGCCGCGAACACCGGGGAGCTGTTTTTT. It codes for CASSLAGAANTGELFF.

This clone was recorded once. This sequence joins TRBV9 and TRBJ2-5; 10 nucleotides align to TRBD2. The CDR3 extends over 16 amino acids. The germline gives CDR1 SGDLS, CDR2 YYNGEE. J lost 4 bases, V lost 4 bases, and 10 bases had no gene match. In DNA, the CDR3 is TGTGCCAGCAGCAGCAGGAGCGGGGGGGCCTTAGAGACCCAGTACTTC. Protein product: CASSSRSGGALETQYF.

The genes are TRBV6-6 and TRBJ1-1; 7 nucleotides agree with TRBD1. The length of the CDR3 is 16 residues. The germline gives CDR1 MNHNY, CDR2 SVGAGI (reference sequence). Germline trimming cut 6 bases from V and 3 bases from J; bases unmatched to any gene: 13. The CDR3: CASRLQGGGLDTEAFF. The CDR3 nucleotides are TGTGCCAGCAGGCTGCAGGGGGGTGGGCTGGACACTGAAGCTTTCTTT.

The chain is built from TRBV7-2 and TRBJ1-1; maybe TRBD1 (5 bases). The CDR3 totals 14 residues. V lost 5 bases to trimming and J lost 0 bases, with 10 bases between them. Germline V gene sequence: CDR1 SGHTA, CDR2 FQGNSA. CDR3 amino acids: CASSRQGLNTEAFF. CDR3 in DNA: TGTGCCAGCAGCCGCCAGGGTTTGAACACTGAAGCTTTCTTT.

The chain couples TRBV6-5 to TRBJ2-1; the match to TRBD2 covers 11 bases. Trimming at V came to 6 bases and at J to 2 bases, leaving 3 bases not matched to a gene. The length of the CDR3 is 15 residues. CDR1 and CDR2 (germline): MNHEY, SVGAGI. CDR3 loop: CASRKTSGTYNEQFF. Here the CDR3 DNA reads TGTGCCAGCAGAAAGACTAGCGGGACCTACAATGAGCAGTTCTTC.

The genes are TRBV7-4 and TRBJ2-7; a weak D match, TRBD2 (5 bases). The CDR3 is 14 amino acids. Germline V gene lookup returns CDR1 SGHVT and CDR2 SQSDAQ. Trimming stripped 2 bases from V and 0 bases from J, with 8 bases between. The CDR3, as DNA: TGTGCCAGCAGCTTAAGCGGATACTCCTACGAGCAGTACTTC. Protein sequence: CASSLSGYSYEQYF. The whole variable domain, filled in from reference TRBV7-4 and TRBJ2-7, reads GAGVSQSPRYKVAKRGRDVALRCDSISGHVTLYWYRQTLGQGSEVLTYSQSDAQRDKSGRPSGRFSAERPERSVSTLKIQRTEQGDSAVYLCASSLSGYSYEQYFGPGTRLTVT.

The table lists this clone with many counts. This sequence joins TRBV28 and TRBJ2-1, with TRBD2 matching over 9 bases. The CDR3 is 17 residues long. Unmatched junction bases numbered 10, after V lost 3 bases and J lost 4 bases. Germline V gene lookup returns CDR1 MDHEN and CDR2 SYDVKM. The CDR3 DNA is TGTGCCAGCAGTTTCGGACTTAGCGGGGGTATATACAATGAGCAGTTCTTC. Translated: CASSFGLSGGIYNEQFF.

The chain joins TRBV27 to TRBJ1-6; TRBD1 agrees at 9 bases. V gave up 2 bases and J gave up 6 bases; unmatched junction bases: 8. Germline V gene lookup returns CDR1 MNHEY and CDR2 SMNVEV (reference sequence). CDR3 length equals 17 residues. The CDR3 is CASSLVMTGGLNSPLHF. DNA of the CDR3: TGTGCCAGCAGTTTAGTGATGACAGGGGGTCTTAATTCACCCCTCCACTTT.

V usage is TRBV3-1 (or the pseudogene TRBV3-2) and J usage is TRBJ2-1; 11 nucleotides match TRBD2. Trimming cost V 4 bases and J 6 bases; bases outside gene matches: 11. This CDR3 is built from 17 residues. Germline values: CDR1 LGHDT, CDR2 YNNKEL (reference sequence). CDR3 bases: TGTGCCAGCAGCCCAAGAGCTACTAGCGGGGGTTCCAATGAGCAGTTCTTC. Its translation is CASSPRATSGGSNEQFF.